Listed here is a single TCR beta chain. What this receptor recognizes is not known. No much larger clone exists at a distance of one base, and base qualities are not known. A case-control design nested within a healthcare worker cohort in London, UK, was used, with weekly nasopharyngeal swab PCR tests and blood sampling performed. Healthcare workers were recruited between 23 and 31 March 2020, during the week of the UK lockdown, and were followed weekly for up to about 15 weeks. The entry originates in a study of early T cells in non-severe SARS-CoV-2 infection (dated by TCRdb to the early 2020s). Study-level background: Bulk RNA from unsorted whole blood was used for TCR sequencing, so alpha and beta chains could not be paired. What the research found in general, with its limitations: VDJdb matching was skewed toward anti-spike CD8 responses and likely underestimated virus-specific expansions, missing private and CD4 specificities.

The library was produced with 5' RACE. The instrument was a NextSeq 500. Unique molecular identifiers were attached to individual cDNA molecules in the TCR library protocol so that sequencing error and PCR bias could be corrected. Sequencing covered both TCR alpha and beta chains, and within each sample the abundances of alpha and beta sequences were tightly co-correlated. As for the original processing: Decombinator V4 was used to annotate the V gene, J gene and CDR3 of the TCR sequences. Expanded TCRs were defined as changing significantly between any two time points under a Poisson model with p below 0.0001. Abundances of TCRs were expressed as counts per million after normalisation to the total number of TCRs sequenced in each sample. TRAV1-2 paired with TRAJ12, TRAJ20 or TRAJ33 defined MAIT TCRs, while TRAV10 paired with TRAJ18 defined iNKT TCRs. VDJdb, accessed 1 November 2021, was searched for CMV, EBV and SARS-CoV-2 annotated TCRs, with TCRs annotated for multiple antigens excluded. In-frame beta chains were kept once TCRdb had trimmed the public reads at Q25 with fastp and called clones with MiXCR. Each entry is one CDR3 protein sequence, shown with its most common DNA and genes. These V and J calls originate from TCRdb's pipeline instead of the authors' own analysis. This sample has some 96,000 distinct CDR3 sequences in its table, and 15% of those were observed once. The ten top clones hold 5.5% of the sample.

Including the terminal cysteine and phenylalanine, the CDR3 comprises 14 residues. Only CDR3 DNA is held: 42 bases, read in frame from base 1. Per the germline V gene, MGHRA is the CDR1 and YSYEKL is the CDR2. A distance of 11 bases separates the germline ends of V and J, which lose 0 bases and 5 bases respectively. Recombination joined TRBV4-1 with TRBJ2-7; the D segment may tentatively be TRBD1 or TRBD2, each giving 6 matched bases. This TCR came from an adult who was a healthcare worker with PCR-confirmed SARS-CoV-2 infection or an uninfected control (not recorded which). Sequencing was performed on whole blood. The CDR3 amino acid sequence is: CASSQERRGHEQYF. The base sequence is TGCGCCAGCAGCCAAGAACGTCGGGGGCACGAGCAGTACTTC.